The clone carrying this T cell receptor (beta chain) was seen more than once but under ten times. This entry belongs to a study of shared clonotypes between healthy human individuals. Study context: Researchers assigned three CD4 naive, three CD4 memory, two CD8 naive and one CD8 memory plate to each donor.

CDR1 is SGHAT and CDR2 is FQNNGV in the germline V gene. The CDR3 runs to 15 residues. Trimming at V came to 3 bases and at J to 0 bases, leaving 3 bases not matched to a gene. Genomic DNA belonging to each subset was distributed in equal measure over several immunoSEQ plates. Sequencing was performed with immunoSEQ multiplex PCR; in TCRdb, only in-frame clones are kept and a portion is missing. In the table there are under 300,000 clones, approximately 65% of which are singletons. The V and J genes are TRBV11-2 and TRBJ2-5; the match to TRBD2 covers 8 bases. The clonotype was recovered from a man aged 25 to 40 in good health. Sequenced input: memory CD4+ T cells sorted from blood. Sample subset: CD45RA-negative fraction. CDR3: CASSLSSGHQETQYF. The CDR3 nucleotides read TGTGCCAGCAGCTTGTCTAGCGGGCACCAAGAGACCCAGTACTTC. The full variable domain, in which reference TRBV11-2 and TRBJ2-5 provide the parts outside the CDR3, is EAGVAQSPRYKIIEKRQSVAFWCNPISGHATLYWYQQILGQGPKLLIQFQNNGVVDDSQLPKDRFSAERLKGVDSTLKIQPAKLEDSAVYLCASSLSSGHQETQYFGPGTRLLVL.